A single T cell receptor beta chain is shown here with its context. The table lists this clone with a count of one. Its antigen is currently not known. Base qualities are not at hand, and no much larger clone is one base apart. The record originates from a study of blood T cell repertoires in COVID-19 (dated by TCRdb to the early 2020s). The study in broad terms: Collaborator samples came from the United States, Italy and Spain and covered acute and convalescent phases of COVID-19. Nearly every sample came with metadata listing a de-identified subject ID, COVID-19 status, age in years and sex. The material from the prospective study consisted of cDNA or gDNA derived from T cells, B-cell-depleted T cells, or PBMCs. Where HLA class I and class II types were available, the types were taken from metadata supplied by the sample provider, not from assay-based typing. The repertoires were made available in a free public database intended to serve as a resource for research on the immune response to SARS-CoV-2. Subjects who had been exposed to COVID-19, were actively infected with it, or had recovered from it provided the deeply sampled blood TCRbeta repertoires that made up the dataset. The samples were drawn from two sources: the first 160 participants of the ongoing ImmuneRACE study, and over 950 subjects contributed by 6 global collaborators. Overall results and qualifications from the work: The amount of clinical and demographic metadata varied by source and participant and was provided uncurated.

The germline V gene (reference sequence) provides CDR1 SGHNT and CDR2 YYREEE. The V end gives up 4 bases and the J end 6 bases, leaving 7 bases in the junction not matched to a gene. From the cysteine up to the phenylalanine, the CDR3 has a length of 14 residues. Only CDR3 DNA is held: 42 bases, read in frame from base 1. Whole blood was collected in K2EDTA tubes by collaborating institutions according to the institutions' own protocols. For TCRbeta analysis, collaborator samples were shipped as frozen whole blood, as isolated PBMCs, or as DNA extracted from either sample type. TCRbeta CDR3 regions were amplified from genomic DNA using the immunoSEQ Assay, a bias-controlled multiplex PCR. The study's processing was this. Within the assay, amplification of reference gene primers was used to estimate how many nucleated cells each sample contained. To quantify the absolute abundance of each unique TCRbeta CDR3 rearrangement, sequence reads were collapsed and filtered. Productive Simpson clonality was computed per sample as the square root of Simpson's diversity index over productive rearrangements. TCRdb provides this immuneACCESS table in a form limited to in-frame rearrangements. Some clones are lacking; in checked studies, under half of them reflect an unresolved V gene, and why the rest are absent is not known. V, J and clone size are taken as reported in that table, and D and trimming were inferred from the DNA itself. The sample data list fewer than 100,000 clones, and around 90% of these were observed just once. 4.9% of the sample rests with the top ten.

The sample was peripheral blood. The source of this sequence is a woman over 75 with acute or convalescent COVID-19. The rearrangement combines TRBV5-4 with TRBJ1-2; 9 of the junction bases match TRBD1. The CDR3 in this case is CASSLPRQGDGYTF. In nucleotides, the sequence is TGTGCCAGCAGCCTGCCCCGACAGGGGGATGGCTACACCTTC.